A single sample gave rise to the 29 T cell receptor beta chains below, sequenced in a study of Ad26.COV2.S vaccination and SARS-CoV-2 variants. Repertoires were generated with immunoSEQ multiplex PCR, while TCRdb's copy carries only in-frame clones and drops some. This sample carries hundreds of thousands of clones, about 89% of them seen once, and the ten largest clones take about 4.6%. Documented treatment: roughly 18 received Ad26.COV2.S at low or high dose, single or two shots; about 5 received placebo; per-sample allocation not given. Sampling happened 63 days after the first vaccine or placebo injection. Sample: peripheral blood, taken in a trial of Ad26.COV2.S vaccine versus placebo. Receptor source: a person between 18 and 60 years old who received the Ad26.COV2.S COVID-19 vaccine or a placebo.

The chain recombines TRBV12-5 with TRBJ1-2, with a weak D call TRBD1 (6 bases). Trimming pared 5 bases from V and 2 bases from J, leaving 15 bases between. Germline V gene data show CDR1 as LGHNT and CDR2 as FRNRAP. This CDR3 has 15 amino acids. CDR3 bases: TGTGCTAGTGGTCCAGTCACAGGGAGGAACTATGGCTACACCTTC. Translation gives CASGPVTGRNYGYTF.

As for this clone: The same CDR3 arises from other DNA sequences in this sample as well. V gene TRBV9 combines with J gene TRBJ2-1, with TRBD2 matching 10 bases. The CDR3 sequence is 15 residues long. From germline, CDR1 is SGDLS and CDR2 YYNGEE. J was trimmed by 3 bases and V by 0 bases; bases with no gene match: 0. The CDR3 DNA reads TGTGCCAGCAGCGTAGCTAGCGGGGGCTACAATGAGCAGTTCTTC. Translation: CASSVASGGYNEQFF. Filled out from reference TRBV9 and TRBJ2-1, the complete variable domain reads DSGVTQTPKHLITATGQRVTLRCSPRSGDLSVYWYQQSLDQGLQFLIQYYNGEERAKGNILERFSAQQFPDLHSELNLSSLELGDSALYFCASSVASGGYNEQFFGPGTRLTVL.

The V and J genes are TRBV4-1 and TRBJ2-7, with 9 bases identical to TRBD2. The V and J ends lost 0 bases and 5 bases, in that order; junction bases with no gene match: 8. The CDR3 runs 16 residues. Germline V gene data show CDR1 as MGHRA and CDR2 as YSYEKL. DNA of the CDR3: TGCGCCAGCAGCCAAGATCAGTCTGCTAGCGGGGACGAGCAGTACTTC. Amino acid sequence: CASSQDQSASGDEQYF.

Concerning this clone itself: In the same sample, other DNA sequences code for this CDR3. The V and J genes are TRBV18 and TRBJ1-5; no clear D gene. This CDR3 spans 13 amino acids. Germline CDR1 KGHSH, CDR2 LQKENI. With 3 bases removed from V and 4 bases from J, the gap between germline ends came to 7 bases. Written as DNA, the CDR3 is TGTGCCAGCTCACCGGGTCTTAATCAGCCCCAGCATTTT. As protein: CASSPGLNQPQHF.

The V call is TRBV12-5, the J call TRBJ1-1; TRBD1 agrees at 7 bases. V was pared by 5 bases and J by 0 bases, with 3 bases of the junction left unmatched. Germline-derived CDR1 and CDR2 are LGHNT and FRNRAP. There are 14 residues in the CDR3. As DNA, the CDR3 is TGTGCTAGTGGTCCCGGGACAGTGAACACTGAAGCTTTCTTT. Its translation: CASGPGTVNTEAFF.

The gene calls are TRBV28 and TRBJ1-2, with D possibly matching TRBD1 (5 bases). The CDR3 runs 14 residues. With 6 bases removed from V and 3 bases from J, the gap between germline ends came to 14 bases. Germline V gene sequence: CDR1 MDHEN, CDR2 SYDVKM. CDR3 sequence: CASRKVDRYYGYTF. The CDR3 DNA follows: TGTGCCAGCAGAAAAGTTGACAGATACTATGGCTACACCTTC.

This clone has only one observation. The gene calls are TRBV18 and TRBJ2-3, with 10 bases lining up with TRBD2. With V trimmed by 4 bases and J by 0 bases, 4 bases remained unmatched. In germline, CDR1 is KGHSH, CDR2 LQKENI. The CDR3 extends over 16 amino acids. CDR3 bases: TGTGCCAGCTCACTCCGGACTAGCGGTAGCACAGATACGCAGTATTTT. This encodes CASSLRTSGSTDTQYF.

The chain joins TRBV9 to TRBJ2-3; D unresolved. Germline CDR1 reads SGDLS; CDR2 reads YYNGEE. Trimming shortened V by 0 bases and J by 2 bases, and 4 bases separated the two germline ends. The CDR3 contains 13 residues. The CDR3 loop is CASSVDHTDTQYF. The CDR3 DNA is TGTGCCAGCAGCGTAGATCACACAGATACGCAGTATTTT.

The V gene is TRBV7-2, the J gene TRBJ2-1, with TRBD1 as a possible D gene (6 bases). The ends were cut back, 6 bases at V and 9 bases at J, with 15 bases in the middle. CDR1 SGHTA and CDR2 FQGNSA come from the germline V gene. The CDR3 spans 13 residues. The CDR3 DNA sequence: TGTGCCAGCAGTCCACAGGGTTCCCGTGAGCAGTTCTTC. Translated: CASSPQGSREQFF. Supplemented by reference TRBV7-2 and TRBJ2-1, the full variable domain reads GAGVSQSPSNKVTEKGKDVELRCDPISGHTALYWYRQSLGQGLEFLIYFQGNSAPDKSGLPSDRFSAERTGGSVSTLTIQRTQQEDSAVYLCASSPQGSREQFFGPGTRLTVL.

The chain employs TRBV7-3 and TRBJ2-7, with D unclear. The CDR3 covers 13 residues. Germline V CDR1 and CDR2: SGHTA, FQGTGA. V lost 1 base, J lost 6 bases, and 10 bases lay in between. The CDR3 sequence: CASSLSQSSEQYF. The CDR3 bases are TGTGCCAGCAGCTTAAGTCAGAGTTCCGAGCAGTACTTC.

The gene calls are TRBV6-7 and TRBJ2-3; 11 bases agree with TRBD1. TRBV6-7 is marked as an open reading frame, function uncertain. This CDR3 spans 14 amino acids. V was clipped by 7 bases and J by 4 bases; unmatched bases: 4. The CDR3 is CASKTDRGPDTQYF. In DNA form, the CDR3 reads TGTGCCAGCAAAACGGACAGGGGGCCAGATACGCAGTATTTT.

The chain carries TRBV7-9 and TRBJ2-2; no firm D call. Germline values: CDR1 SEHNR, CDR2 FQNEAQ (reference sequence). The CDR3 totals 13 residues. V shed 5 bases and J shed 4 bases, with 8 bases lying between them. CDR3 DNA sequence: TGTGCCAGCAGCCCCCCAGGCACCGGGGAGCTGTTTTTT. Translating gives CASSPPGTGELFF. Full variable domain (rest looked up from reference TRBV7-9 and TRBJ2-2): DTGVSQNPRHKITKRGQNVTFRCDPISEHNRLYWYRQTLGQGPEFLTYFQNEAQLEKSRLLSDRFSAERPKGSFSTLEIQRTEQGDSAMYLCASSPPGTGELFFGEGSRLTVL.

CDR3 residues: CASRRGQGNANTQYF. The CDR3 DNA follows: TGTGCCAGCAGAAGGGGACAGGGAAATGCGAATACGCAGTATTTT. This chain connects TRBV6-5 to TRBJ2-3; 9 bases agree with TRBD1. Per germline, CDR1 MNHEY and CDR2 SVGAGI. The CDR3 runs to 15 residues. Trimming removed 6 bases from V and 7 bases from J; junction bases left unmatched: 11.

DNA of the CDR3: TGTGCCAGCGGGCCGCATGGGGGGGGAGGCACAGATACGCAGTATTTT. This gives the protein CASGPHGGGGTDTQYF. The chain combines TRBV2 with TRBJ2-3; TRBD2 matches 7 bases. The CDR3 runs 16 residues. Looked up from germline, CDR1 is SNHLY and CDR2 is FYNNEI. The trim removed 8 bases at V and 1 base at J, leaving 12 bases unmatched.

The CDR3 DNA is TGTGCCAGCAGCTTGCCTAGCGGGAACCAAGAGACCCAGTACTTC. Translation: CASSLPSGNQETQYF. This rearrangement joins TRBV5-4 to TRBJ2-5; 9 nucleotides align to TRBD2. The CDR3 consists of 15 residues. V gave up 1 base and J gave up 0 bases; unmatched junction bases: 1. The V gene's germline CDR1 is SGHNT and CDR2 YYREEE (reference sequence).

This chain uses TRBV5-1 with TRBJ2-3; D assignment may be TRBD1 or TRBD2 (6 bases each). This CDR3 comprises 15 residues. The V gene's germline CDR1 is SGHRS and CDR2 YFSETQ. Trimming pared 1 base from V and 3 bases from J, leaving 12 bases between. The CDR3 protein is CASSLLGGGTDTQYF. The CDR3 DNA follows: TGCGCCAGCAGCTTGCTGGGGGGCGGGACAGATACGCAGTATTTT. Full variable domain (remainder filled in from reference TRBV5-1 and TRBJ2-3): KAGVTQTPRYLIKTRGQQVTLSCSPISGHRSVSWYQQTPGQGLQFLFEYFSETQRNKGNFPGRFSGRQFSNSRSEMNVSTLELGDSALYLCASSLLGGGTDTQYFGPGTRLTVL.

Only a few counts were recorded for this clone. The chain carries TRBV10-1 and TRBJ2-5; D is possibly TRBD1 (6 bases). Trimming took off 3 bases at V and 1 base at J, with 9 bases between the two ends. The V gene's germline CDR1 is WNHNN and CDR2 SYGVQD (reference sequence). This CDR3 comprises 14 residues. Here the CDR3 reads CASSDYRAQETQYF. In DNA, the CDR3 is TGCGCCAGCAGTGACTACAGGGCCCAAGAGACCCAGTACTTC.

The chain links TRBV5-1 to TRBJ2-3, with 12 positions matching TRBD2. The germline V gene has CDR1 SGHRS and CDR2 YFSETQ. This CDR3 is 15 amino acids long. After removal of 2 bases from V and 8 bases from J, the junction contained 6 bases not matched to a gene. This chain's CDR3 is CASSLWTSGIGTQYF. In DNA, the CDR3 is TGCGCCAGCAGCTTATGGACTAGCGGGATTGGTACGCAGTATTTT.

This rearrangement joins TRBV28 to TRBJ1-5; D gene unclear. With 5 bases removed from V and 3 bases from J, the gap between germline ends came to 11 bases. Germline assignment: CDR1 MDHEN and CDR2 SYDVKM. The CDR3 spans 14 residues. The CDR3 DNA reads as TGTGCCAGCAGTCCAGCGCTTATCAATCAGCCCCAGCATTTT. It is translated as CASSPALINQPQHF.

This chain joins TRBV4-1 and TRBJ1-1; no definite D call. Between the trimmed V and J ends, which lost 0 bases and 5 bases, there was a span of 10 bases. This CDR3 comprises 14 residues. CDR1 is MGHRA, CDR2 YSYEKL, per germline. In DNA form, the CDR3 reads TGCGCCAGCAGCCAAGAGTATGGTGTAACTGAAGCTTTCTTT. This translates into CASSQEYGVTEAFF.

V is TRBV30 and J is TRBJ1-5; possibly TRBD1 for D (6 bases). Germline V CDR1 and CDR2: GTSNPN, SVGIG (reference sequence). The CDR3 has 20 amino acids. V was shortened by 2 bases and J by 0 bases, with 26 bases between the two germline ends. The DNA for the CDR3 is TGTGCCTGGAGTTCCCTACTCATCCTCCGGGACATCAATAGCAATCAGCCCCAGCATTTT. Protein sequence: CAWSSLLILRDINSNQPQHF.

As DNA, the CDR3 is TGTGCCAGCAGCCTCCAAGTGAACACTGAAGCTTTCTTT. This gives the protein CASSLQVNTEAFF. The V gene is TRBV6-5, the J gene TRBJ1-1; D gene ambiguous. The V gene lost 6 bases and the J gene lost 0 bases, with 8 bases spanning the gap. CDR1 and CDR2 (germline): MNHEY, SVGAGI. CDR3 length equals 13 residues.

This chain uses TRBV7-2 with TRBJ2-1; 7 positions match TRBD2. From germline, CDR1 is SGHTA and CDR2 FQGNSA. The CDR3 is made up of 15 amino acids. V lost 2 bases to trimming and J lost 3 bases; unmatched junction nucleotides: 4. The CDR3 DNA sequence: TGTGCCAGCAGCTTAAAGGCTAGCGGCTACAATGAGCAGTTCTTC. Translated: CASSLKASGYNEQFF. Based on the CDR3 plus reference TRBV7-2 and TRBJ2-1, the full variable domain is GAGVSQSPSNKVTEKGKDVELRCDPISGHTALYWYRQSLGQGLEFLIYFQGNSAPDKSGLPSDRFSAERTGGSVSTLTIQRTQQEDSAVYLCASSLKASGYNEQFFGPGTRLTVL.

The chain combines TRBV5-1 with TRBJ2-2; 8 bases align to TRBD2. The CDR3 covers 16 residues. With V trimmed by 6 bases and J by 5 bases, 12 bases remained unmatched. Germline lookup yields CDR1 SGHRS and CDR2 YFSETQ. The CDR3: CASNHALAGKTGELFF. The CDR3 DNA follows: TGCGCCAGCAACCACGCCCTAGCGGGCAAAACCGGGGAGCTGTTTTTT.

This clone is a singleton in its sample. This chain links TRBV5-4 with TRBJ2-2; D gene uncertain. Trimming pared 1 base from V and 5 bases from J, leaving 6 bases between. The CDR3 is made up of 13 amino acids. Germline V CDR1 and CDR2: SGHNT, YYREEE (reference sequence). The DNA for the CDR3 is TGTGCCAGCAGCTTGACCCTAACCGGGGAGCTGTTTTTT. This gives the protein CASSLTLTGELFF.

This chain connects TRBV2 to TRBJ1-1; 8 bases are shared with TRBD1. Germline CDR1 and CDR2: SNHLY and FYNNEI. Trimming cost V 6 bases and J 1 base; bases outside gene matches: 4. CDR3 length equals 14 residues. The CDR3 here is CASRGGQENTEAFF. The DNA for the CDR3 is TGTGCCAGCAGAGGGGGACAGGAGAACACTGAAGCTTTCTTT.

This chain links TRBV4-1 with TRBJ2-4; D is possibly TRBD1 (5 bases). The CDR3 has 14 residues. Germline V gene sequence: CDR1 MGHRA, CDR2 YSYEKL. Trimming removed 5 bases at V and 5 bases at J, with 13 bases between. The CDR3 DNA is TGCGCCAGCAGCAACCCTCTGACAGAAAACATTCAGTACTTC. Translating gives CASSNPLTENIQYF.

This CDR3 is CASSQVGGGHETQYF. In nucleotides, the CDR3 is TGCGCCAGCAGCCAAGTCGGGGGGGGCCATGAGACCCAGTACTTC. The chain joins TRBV4-1 to TRBJ2-5; 8 positions agree with TRBD2. Trimming took 1 base from V and 5 from J; bases not matched to a gene: 6. CDR1 and CDR2 from the germline V gene are MGHRA and YSYEKL. There are 15 residues in the CDR3.

The V gene is TRBV19, the J gene TRBJ2-1; 11 nucleotides align to TRBD2. V lost 1 base to trimming and J lost 5 bases; unmatched junction nucleotides: 4. CDR3 length equals 16 residues. Germline CDR1 reads LNHDA; CDR2 reads SQIVND (reference sequence). CDR3 protein: CASSIGELAGDNEQFF. In nucleotides, the CDR3 is TGTGCCAGTAGTATAGGCGAACTAGCGGGAGACAATGAGCAGTTCTTC.